The 26 T cell receptor beta chains reported below all come from one sample, sequenced in a study of blood T cell repertoires in COVID-19 (dated by TCRdb to 2019 to 2021). To prepare the library, the immunoSEQ multiplex PCR assay was applied. TCRdb limited this immuneACCESS table to in-frame rearrangements with V and J called. A share of clones is missing; checked studies link under half to unresolved V genes, and the rest is unexplained. In all, the sample holds 210,000 or so clones, and 80% of those were seen once. In total, the top ten clones hold 4.3% of the sample. Material: PBMCs or T cells enriched from blood (not recorded which). Receptors were obtained from a man aged 30-40 years with acute COVID-19.

This clone has a handful of counts. This chain uses TRBV27 with TRBJ2-7; 8 positions agree with TRBD1. J lost 3 bases, V lost 6 bases, and 4 bases had no gene match. Germline V gives CDR1 MNHEY, CDR2 SMNVEV (reference sequence). The CDR3 runs to 13 residues. The CDR3 spells CASRIRGHYEQYF. The CDR3 nucleotides are TGTGCCAGCAGGATCAGGGGGCACTACGAGCAGTACTTC.

This clone was seen only a few times. V usage is TRBV7-9 and J usage is TRBJ2-6; possible D gene TRBD1, 5 bases. The CDR3 contains 15 residues. Germline-derived CDR1 and CDR2 are SEHNR and FQNEAQ (reference sequence). The V and J ends lost 3 bases and 2 bases respectively, with 8 bases between them. The CDR3 sequence: CASSLTAAGANVLTF. DNA of the CDR3: TGTGCCAGCAGCTTGACAGCAGCTGGGGCCAACGTCCTGACTTTC.

This clone was counted only a few times. The rearrangement joins TRBV28 to TRBJ2-3, with TRBD1 matching over 8 bases. Germline V gene sequence: CDR1 MDHEN, CDR2 SYDVKM. Losses at the gene ends were 7 bases for V and 2 bases for J; bases not matched to a gene: 5. The CDR3 has 14 amino acids. CDR3 DNA: TGTGCCAGCAAGGACAGGGAACCCACAGATACGCAGTATTTT. Its protein product is CASKDREPTDTQYF.

The chain carries TRBV6-5 and TRBJ1-1, with D possibly TRBD1 on 6 matching bases. Germline V gives CDR1 MNHEY, CDR2 SVGAGI. The CDR3 extends over 14 amino acids. Trimming took off 5 bases at V and 1 base at J, with 11 bases between the two ends. CDR3 in amino acids: CASSQGTWNTEAFF. The CDR3 nucleotides read TGTGCCAGCAGTCAGGGGACATGGAACACTGAAGCTTTCTTT.

The gene calls are TRBV7-9 and TRBJ2-7; 10 bases agree with TRBD2. There are 14 residues in the CDR3. V shed 5 bases, J shed 7 bases, and the junction held 8 bases outside the gene matches. Germline CDR1 reads SEHNR; CDR2 reads FQNEAQ (reference sequence). CDR3 nucleotide sequence: TGTGCCAGCAGCCAGAGCGGGGGGGCTCAGGAGCAGTACTTC. Translating gives CASSQSGGAQEQYF.

V is TRBV27 and J is TRBJ1-6; 8 bases are shared with TRBD1. CDR3 size: 14 residues. The J segment lost 9 bases and the V segment lost 6 bases, leaving 7 bases of the junction unmatched. The V gene's germline CDR1 is MNHEY and CDR2 SMNVEV (reference sequence). The CDR3 DNA reads as TGTGCCAGCAGGCTAACAGGGGGGACTTCACCCCTCCACTTT. This codes for CASRLTGGTSPLHF.

The chain couples TRBV5-1 to TRBJ2-4; a possible D gene is TRBD2 (6 bases). The V gene's germline CDR1 is SGHRS and CDR2 YFSETQ. Trimming took 7 bases from V and 0 from J, leaving 8 bases between them. This CDR3 is built from 13 residues. CDR3 region: CASSGGAKNIQYF. Written as DNA, the CDR3 is TGCGCCAGCTCCGGGGGAGCCAAAAACATTCAGTACTTC.

The chain recombines TRBV28 with TRBJ1-1; possible D gene TRBD1, 6 bases. This CDR3 region has 12 residues. Germline CDR1 and CDR2: MDHEN and SYDVKM. Deletions cut 2 bases from V and 9 bases from J, with 10 bases between. The CDR3 region has the DNA TGTGCCAGCAGTTTAATTGGACAGAAAGCTTTCTTT. Translating gives CASSLIGQKAFF.

The genes are TRBV7-6 and TRBJ2-2; 7 bases fit TRBD1. The CDR3 is made up of 17 amino acids. CDR1 is SGHVS, CDR2 FNYEAQ, per germline. With 0 bases clipped from V and 5 bases from J, the junction kept 9 bases outside the gene matches. The CDR3 bases are TGTGCCAGCAGCTTAGCGACGACAGGGTCGCGTACCGGGGAGCTGTTTTTT. Amino acid sequence: CASSLATTGSRTGELFF.

J is TRBJ1-2 and V is TRBV6-1; no definite D call. This CDR3 has 14 amino acids. Trimming cost V 3 bases and J 1 base, with 9 bases left between them. The V gene's germline CDR1 is MNHNS and CDR2 SASEGT. CDR3 in DNA: TGTGCCAGCAGTGATCCCGACTTTAACTATGGCTACACCTTC. Its translation: CASSDPDFNYGYTF.

The V call is TRBV6-2 or TRBV6-3, the J call TRBJ1-4; D might be TRBD1 (6 bases). Germline V CDR1 and CDR2: MNHEY, SVGEGT. CDR3 length: 13 amino acids. Trimming took off 2 bases at V and 8 bases at J, with 9 bases between the two ends. CDR3 region: CASSYGGVEKLFF. The CDR3 DNA reads as TGTGCCAGCAGTTACGGGGGCGTAGAAAAACTGTTTTTT.

This clone came up a few times. The chain combines TRBV28 with TRBJ1-3, with D uncertain. With 7 bases removed from V and 0 bases from J, the gap between germline ends came to 16 bases. This CDR3 has 16 residues. Germline loops: CDR1 MDHEN, CDR2 SYDVKM. The CDR3 nucleotides are TGTGCCAGCACCCCGAGTGAGACTCTCTCTGGAAACACCATATATTTT. It encodes CASTPSETLSGNTIYF.

The genes are TRBV5-1 and TRBJ1-3, with D unresolved. Trimming removed 0 bases at V and 0 bases at J, with 7 bases between. Germline values: CDR1 SGHRS, CDR2 YFSETQ. The length of the CDR3 is 15 residues. The CDR3 nucleotides read TGCGCCAGCAGCTTGGACATTTACTCTGGAAACACCATATATTTT. Its protein is CASSLDIYSGNTIYF. The full variable domain, completed using reference TRBV5-1 and TRBJ1-3, is KAGVTQTPRYLIKTRGQQVTLSCSPISGHRSVSWYQQTPGQGLQFLFEYFSETQRNKGNFPGRFSGRQFSNSRSEMNVSTLELGDSALYLCASSLDIYSGNTIYFGEGSWLTVV.

The chain couples TRBV19 to TRBJ1-5, with 8 bases that match TRBD1. In germline, CDR1 is LNHDA, CDR2 SQIVND (reference sequence). Trimming removed 6 bases from V and 7 bases from J; junction bases left unmatched: 8. The CDR3 runs 14 residues. The CDR3 sequence is CASRDGQGGQPQHF. CDR3 DNA: TGTGCCAGTAGGGACGGACAGGGAGGACAGCCCCAGCATTTT.

For this clone: This specimen includes other DNA sequences encoding the same CDR3. J is TRBJ2-1 and V is TRBV7-9, with 7 bases fitting TRBD1. Per germline, CDR1 SEHNR and CDR2 FQNEAQ (reference sequence). V lost 4 bases, J lost 0 bases, and 3 bases stayed unmatched. The CDR3 sequence is 15 residues long. DNA of the CDR3: TGTGCCAGCAGCTCTTCAGGGGGCTCCTACAATGAGCAGTTCTTC. Its protein is CASSSSGGSYNEQFF.

V is TRBV6-5 and J is TRBJ1-1; 9 bases are a match to TRBD1. The CDR3 runs 15 residues. Germline V lookup: CDR1 MNHEY, CDR2 SVGAGI. Trimming cost V 5 bases and J 2 bases; bases outside gene matches: 6. The CDR3 sequence is CASSRGDRVNTEAFF. The CDR3 DNA reads as TGTGCCAGCAGTCGGGGGGACAGGGTCAACACTGAAGCTTTCTTT.

Only a few counts were recorded for this clone. Its ends do not fully match the called genes, so a read error is possible. CDR3 bases: TGTGCCAGCTCGCCACATACAGCTAGCACAGATACGCAGTATTTT. It codes for CASSPHTASTDTQYF. V usage is TRBV18 and J usage is TRBJ2-3, with unresolved D. Germline V lookup: CDR1 KGHSH, CDR2 LQKENI. This CDR3 has 15 residues.

V and J are TRBV7-2 and TRBJ1-5; possible D gene TRBD1, 5 bases. V lost 4 bases and J lost 1, with 8 bases in between. The CDR3 covers 14 residues. Per germline, CDR1 SGHTA and CDR2 FQGNSA. The CDR3 reads CASSSRVSNQPQHF. DNA of the CDR3: TGTGCCAGCAGCTCCAGGGTGAGCAATCAGCCCCAGCATTTT.

The CDR3 loop reads CASSSRTGEGYGYTF. The CDR3, as DNA: TGTGCCAGCAGTTCCCGGACAGGCGAGGGCTATGGCTACACCTTC. The chain couples TRBV6-5 to TRBJ1-2; 7 positions agree with TRBD1. The CDR3 contains 15 residues. CDR1 and CDR2 (germline): MNHEY, SVGAGI. Germline trimming cut 4 bases from V and 4 bases from J; bases unmatched to any gene: 9.

The chain is built from TRBV6-1 and TRBJ1-1; possible D gene TRBD1, 6 bases. V lost 2 bases, J lost 5 bases, and 9 bases lay in between. This CDR3 has 13 amino acids. Per germline, CDR1 MNHNS and CDR2 SASEGT. CDR3 residues: CASSELRGTEAFF. CDR3 coding DNA: TGTGCCAGCAGTGAACTTAGGGGGACTGAAGCTTTCTTT.

This chain joins TRBV7-6 and TRBJ1-2; D remains unclear. CDR3 length: 13 amino acids. CDR1 is SGHVS, CDR2 FNYEAQ, per germline. The V and J ends lost 0 bases and 3 bases respectively, with 5 bases between them. This CDR3 reads CASSLAEDYGYTF. The CDR3 DNA follows: TGTGCCAGCAGCTTAGCAGAGGACTATGGCTACACCTTC.

V is TRBV29-1 and J is TRBJ1-2; a possible D gene is TRBD1 (5 bases). The CDR3 loop spans 12 amino acids. Germline V gives CDR1 SQVTM, CDR2 ANQGSEA. V lost 3 bases and J 8 bases, leaving 13 bases between the germline ends. This CDR3 is CSVDVRGKGYTF. The CDR3 DNA reads as TGCAGCGTTGACGTACGGGGGAAGGGCTACACCTTC.

This chain joins TRBV2 and TRBJ2-1; D is undetermined. The CDR3 covers 14 residues. CDR1 is SNHLY, CDR2 FYNNEI, per germline. V was pared by 8 bases and J by 0 bases, with 11 bases between. DNA of the CDR3: TGTGCCAGCGTGAAACTGAGCTCCTACAATGAGCAGTTCTTC. Protein product: CASVKLSSYNEQFF.

The rearrangement uses TRBV7-3 and TRBJ2-3, with 9 bases fitting TRBD2. Germline V lookup: CDR1 SGHTA, CDR2 FQGTGA. The CDR3 extends over 14 amino acids. V lost 5 bases, J lost 3 bases, and 3 bases stayed unmatched. Written as DNA, the CDR3 is TGTGCCAGCAGCCTCGCGGGGGGGACAGATACGCAGTATTTT. Translating it yields CASSLAGGTDTQYF.

The chain combines TRBV28 with TRBJ2-3; TRBD2 might be the D (6 bases). The CDR3 is made up of 16 amino acids. Trimming removed 6 bases at V and 1 base at J, with 17 bases between. Looked up from germline, CDR1 is MDHEN and CDR2 is SYDVKM. Here the CDR3 reads CASSPTSGLGTDTQYF. CDR3 bases: TGTGCCAGCAGCCCTACGAGCGGGCTAGGCACAGATACGCAGTATTTT.

The V gene is TRBV11-2, the J gene TRBJ1-1, with a tentative D call TRBD1 (6 bases). Germline CDR1 reads SGHAT; CDR2 reads FQNNGV. The V end was cut by 1 base, the J end by 6 bases, with 12 bases between. The CDR3 has 14 amino acids. CDR3 coding DNA: TGTGCCAGCAGCTTAGGCTCCCCAGGGGCTGAAGCTTTCTTT. As protein: CASSLGSPGAEAFF.